This T cell receptor (beta chain) was sequenced during a study of blood T cell repertoires in COVID-19. This clone occurred a few times. The germline gives CDR1 GTSNPN, CDR2 SVGIG (reference sequence). The ends were cut back, 2 bases at V and 0 bases at J, with 5 bases in the middle. The CDR3 contains 13 residues. All recovered Cohort 3 donors got two negative PCRs, got clearance, or saw symptom resolution. In the authors' methods: Amplification of reference gene primers was used by the study to estimate nucleated cell counts. Clones were read by immunoSEQ multiplex PCR, and TCRdb kept only the in-frame ones, dropping some. V, J and clone size reflect that table, while D and trimming were determined from the DNA. The profile covers roughly 180,000 clones, with roughly 85% appearing a single time and about 4.4% taken by the ten largest.

Sample: PBMCs or T cells enriched from blood (not recorded which). The genes are TRBV30 and TRBJ1-5; D gene ambiguous. This clonotype was sampled from a woman aged 45-59 years who had recovered from COVID-19. This CDR3 reads CAWSFNSNQPQHF. The DNA of the CDR3 is TGTGCCTGGAGTTTTAATAGCAATCAGCCCCAGCATTTT.